Listed below are T cell receptor beta chains from one sample, sequenced in a study of T cells in Graves' hyperthyroidism and ophthalmopathy. From the multiplex PCR reads, TCRdb called clonotypes with MiXCR, one entry per CDR3 protein. This repertoire shows some 490,000 distinct CDR3 sequences, roughly 16% found once; its top ten account for about 31%. The sequencing sample was made of blood. The source of these receptors is a woman aged 25 to 45 with Graves' ophthalmopathy. The CDR3 runs from the conserved cysteine through the conserved F or W. The order of the fields is clone size, D gene, J gene, V gene, CDR3 DNA, CDR3 protein. The D gene is left open where the match is weak. Part of the rows lack a size; the others show once, few, many or a class for expanded clones.

size: many
D: NA
J: TRBJ1-5
V: TRBV28
DNA: TGTGCCAGCAGTTTTGCCCGCGGGAAAAATCAGCCCCAGCATTTT
CDR3: CASSFARGKNQPQHF

size: NA
D: TRBD1
J: TRBJ1-1
V: TRBV28
DNA: TGTGCCAGCAGTCCAGGGGGCGCGCGGGGATACACTGAAGCTTTCTTT
CDR3: CASSPGGARGYTEAFF

size: few
D: NA
J: TRBJ1-2
V: TRBV19
DNA: TGTGCCAGTAGGCGGACGGTGACCTATGGCTACACCTTC
CDR3: CASRRTVTYGYTF

size: many
D: NA
J: TRBJ2-5
V: TRBV29-1
DNA: TGCAGCGTTGAATGGGCCAGGACCCAGTACTTC
CDR3: CSVEWARTQYF

size: many
D: TRBD2
J: TRBJ2-1
V: TRBV11-2
DNA: TGTGCCAGCAGCTTAGATCGGGCGGGAGGGGTTAGTGAGCAGTTCTTC
CDR3: CASSLDRAGGVSEQFF

size: many
D: TRBD1
J: TRBJ1-1
V: TRBV13
DNA: TGTGCCAGCAGCTCCTCTCCGGGACAGGGGGCGTGGGACACTGAAGCTTTCTTT
CDR3: CASSSSPGQGAWDTEAFF

size: many
D: TRBD2
J: TRBJ2-7
V: TRBV28
DNA: TGTGCCAGCAGTTCCCAACTAGCGGGAGCAGACGAGCAGTACTTC
CDR3: CASSSQLAGADEQYF

size: many
D: NA
J: TRBJ2-7
V: TRBV3-1
DNA: TGTGCCAGCAGCCAAGGAGGAGGGGTTGTTTACGAGCAGTACTTC
CDR3: CASSQGGGVVYEQYF

size: many
D: NA
J: TRBJ2-4
V: TRBV7-2
DNA: TGTGCCAGCAGCGTAGACAGAGTGAAAGACATTCAGTACTTC
CDR3: CASSVDRVKDIQYF

size: NA
D: NA
J: TRBJ2-7
V: TRBV19
DNA: TGTGCCAGTAGTATGAATCGGGGGATCGGGAACGAGCAGTACTTC
CDR3: CASSMNRGIGNEQYF

size: many
D: NA
J: TRBJ2-7
V: TRBV5-5
DNA: TGTGCCAGCAGCTTGGAAGGGGGGGCGCGCTACGAGCAGTACTTC
CDR3: CASSLEGGARYEQYF

size: many
D: NA
J: TRBJ1-1
V: TRBV3-1
DNA: TGTGCCAGCAGCCCGACAGATATGAACACTGAAGCTTTCTTT
CDR3: CASSPTDMNTEAFF

size: few
D: NA
J: TRBJ1-1
V: TRBV6-2/TRBV6-3
DNA: TGTGCCAGCGGTCGGGAAGCCCACACTGAAGCTTTCTTT
CDR3: CASGREAHTEAFF

size: many
D: TRBD1
J: TRBJ1-4
V: TRBV6-1
DNA: TGTGCCAGCTCGCCTACAGGGGAAGAAAAACTGTTTTTT
CDR3: CASSPTGEEKLFF